The clone carrying this T cell receptor beta chain was observed at least ten times. Antigen unknown. The TCR beta CDR3 region was amplified from genomic DNA, with two rounds of multiplex PCR being used for the amplification. It was primers specific to each TRBV and TRBJ gene that first-round PCR used. Each CDR3 protein is one row after TCRdb ran MiXCR on the multiplex PCR reads. The repertoire holds approximately 30,000 distinct CDR3 sequences, around 30% seen once, with around 10% in the top ten. The ends lost 4 bases at V and 4 bases at J; junction bases unmatched: 7. This CDR3 is built from 14 residues. CDR1 SGHRS and CDR2 YFSETQ come from the germline V gene. This sample is drawn from a study of prognosis after radiotherapy for stage I lung cancer. Study in general: Enrollment began in the first half of 2018 and ended in 2019; the enrolled patients had stage I non-small cell lung cancer. Patients were about 14 men and roughly six women aged about 50 to 85, median approximately 70 years. Adenocarcinoma was the tumor type in approximately 12 patients, squamous cell carcinoma in several.

Regarding the study as a whole: Diminished Shannon entropy following stereotactic body radiation therapy characterized patients who developed distant metastases.

This chain links TRBV5-1 with TRBJ1-2; TRBD1 agrees at 7 bases. The starting material was PBMCs, obtained before or after stereotactic body radiation therapy (not recorded which). The TCR comes from a donor over 45 with non-small cell lung cancer. The CDR3 loop reads CASSLGTDLYGYTF. CDR3 nucleotides: TGCGCCAGCAGCCTCGGGACAGACCTCTATGGCTACACCTTC.